The present T cell receptor beta chain was sequenced within a study of blood T cells in healthy people across ages. It was 8 to 10 milliliters of peripheral blood that were drawn from each donor. This CDR3 is 17 amino acids long. Trimming removed 0 bases at V and 0 bases at J, with 14 bases between. Germline V gives CDR1 MNHNY, CDR2 SVGAGI (reference sequence). The authors ran a second PCR of 7 to 11 cycles using a sample-barcoded 5' primer and a J-beta primer mix. Each CDR3 protein gets one entry after TCRdb re-called the 5' RACE reads with MiXCR. The data contain over 1,500,000 distinct CDR3 sequences, roughly 49% of them seen just once; the ten biggest clones take up 2.1%.

The specimen was blood. The V and J genes are TRBV6-6 and TRBJ1-2; no clear D. This receptor was identified in a woman aged 40 to 50 in good health. The CDR3 here is CASSYSLDKRANYGYTF. In nucleotides, the CDR3 is TGTGCCAGCAGTTACTCGCTGGATAAAAGGGCTAACTATGGCTACACCTTC.